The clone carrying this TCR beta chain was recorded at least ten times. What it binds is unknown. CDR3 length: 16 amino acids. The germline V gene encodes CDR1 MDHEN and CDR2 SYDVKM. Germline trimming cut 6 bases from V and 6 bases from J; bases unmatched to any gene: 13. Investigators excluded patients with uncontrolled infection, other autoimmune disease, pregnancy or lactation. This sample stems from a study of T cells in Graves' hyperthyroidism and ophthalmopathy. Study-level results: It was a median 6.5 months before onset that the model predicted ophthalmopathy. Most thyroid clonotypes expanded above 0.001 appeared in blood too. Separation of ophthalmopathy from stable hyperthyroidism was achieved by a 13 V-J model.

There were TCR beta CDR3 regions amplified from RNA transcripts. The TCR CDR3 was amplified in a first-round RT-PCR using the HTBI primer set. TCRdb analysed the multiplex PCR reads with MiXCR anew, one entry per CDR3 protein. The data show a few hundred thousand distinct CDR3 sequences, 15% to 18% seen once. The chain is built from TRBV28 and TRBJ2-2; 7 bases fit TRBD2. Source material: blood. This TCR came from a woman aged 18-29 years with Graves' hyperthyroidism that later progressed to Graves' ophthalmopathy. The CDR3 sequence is CASRVGGSTPAGELFF. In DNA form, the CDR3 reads TGTGCCAGCAGGGTGGGCGGGAGTACGCCGGCCGGGGAGCTGTTTTTT.